The 19 T cell receptor beta chains below were found in one sample sequenced in a study of T cells in Graves' hyperthyroidism and ophthalmopathy. Amplification of TCR beta CDR3 regions used RNA as the template. A set of HTBI primers served as the primers for a first-round RT-PCR of the TCR CDR3. TCRdb passed the multiplex PCR reads through MiXCR, listing each CDR3 protein once. The table includes fewer than 250,000 distinct CDR3 sequences, roughly 17% detected once. The sample was blood. Receptors originate from a young woman with Graves' ophthalmopathy.

This chain links TRBV9 with TRBJ2-2, with TRBD2 matching over 11 bases. The CDR3 runs 19 residues. CDR1 and CDR2 from the germline V gene are SGDLS and YYNGEE. With V trimmed by 0 bases and J by 1 base, 8 bases remained unmatched. CDR3 region: CASSVEGVLAGVNTGELFF. In nucleotides, the CDR3 is TGTGCCAGCAGCGTAGAGGGGGTACTAGCGGGAGTGAACACCGGGGAGCTGTTTTTT.

This clonotype was observed many times. V is TRBV5-6 and J is TRBJ1-2; TRBD1 aligns across 7 bases. Germline V CDR1 and CDR2: SGHDT, YYEEEE. V shed 4 bases and J 8 bases; nucleotides not matched to a gene: 8. The CDR3 has 13 residues. CDR3 protein: CASSGDRAIGYTF. CDR3 in DNA: TGTGCCAGCAGCGGCGACAGGGCTATAGGCTACACCTTC.

The chain joins TRBV2 to TRBJ2-6, with unresolved D. V was trimmed by 5 bases and J by 0 bases, leaving 17 bases between them. Germline CDR1 SNHLY, CDR2 FYNNEI. The length of the CDR3 is 18 residues. Written as DNA, the CDR3 is TGTGCCAGCAGTAACTCGGGCCTCCCTAGCTCTGGGGCCAACGTCCTGACTTTC. Amino acids: CASSNSGLPSSGANVLTF. The variable domain in full, with the rest retrieved from reference TRBV2 and TRBJ2-6, is EPEVTQTPSHQVTQMGQEVILRCVPISNHLYFYWYRQILGQKVEFLVSFYNNEISEKSEIFDDQFSVERPDGSNFTLKIRSTKLEDSAMYFCASSNSGLPSSGANVLTFGAGSRLTVL.

This clonotype was seen many times. This chain links TRBV18 with TRBJ2-4; D may be TRBD1 (6 bases). V lost 6 bases to trimming and J lost 1 base, with 10 bases between them. The germline V gene encodes CDR1 KGHSH and CDR2 LQKENI. This CDR3 spans 14 amino acids. The CDR3 nucleotides read TGTGCCAGCTCGCCCGACAGGGCCAAAAACATTCAGTACTTC. Translation: CASSPDRAKNIQYF. The full variable domain, completed using reference TRBV18 and TRBJ2-4, is NAGVMQNPRHLVRRRGQEARLRCSPMKGHSHVYWYRQLPEEGLKFMVYLQKENIIDESGMPKERFSAEFPKEGPSILRIQQVVRGDSAAYFCASSPDRAKNIQYFGAGTRLSVL.

This clonotype was found a few times. This rearrangement joins TRBV27 to TRBJ2-1; 8 positions agree with TRBD2. V shed 2 bases, J shed 7 bases, and the junction held 10 bases outside the gene matches. There are 16 residues in the CDR3. Germline V gene data show CDR1 as MNHEY and CDR2 as SMNVEV (reference sequence). The CDR3 DNA sequence: TGTGCCAGCAGTTTAGTAGTCGTAGCGGGAACTAATGAGCAGTTCTTC. Its translation is CASSLVVVAGTNEQFF.

This clonotype has at least ten counts. The junction departs from the called germline gene at one end, perhaps through a read error. The CDR3 reads CASGLGYTQFF. The CDR3 DNA sequence: TGTGCCAGCGGTTTGGGATACACACAGTTCTTC. The chain is built from TRBV28 and TRBJ2-1; D is unresolved. CDR1 is MDHEN and CDR2 is SYDVKM in the germline V gene. This CDR3 has 11 amino acids.

This clonotype came up many times. The chain joins TRBV20-1 to TRBJ2-7; D is tentatively TRBD1 or TRBD2 (5 bases each). CDR1 and CDR2 (germline): DFQATT, SNEGSKA (reference sequence). The CDR3 has 13 residues. Trimming removed 5 bases at V and 2 bases at J, with 13 bases between. CDR3 amino acids: CSAARDGTYEQYF. CDR3 sequence (DNA): TGCAGTGCTGCACGGGACGGGACCTACGAGCAGTACTTC.

This clonotype appeared many times. This chain joins TRBV30 and TRBJ1-2; 9 bases agree with TRBD1. Germline V gene sequence: CDR1 GTSNPN, CDR2 SVGIG (reference sequence). The junction had 13 bases not matched to a gene; V was cut back by 8 bases and J by 6 bases. CDR3 size: 14 residues. CDR3 in DNA: TGTGCCGGTGGGGGACAGGGAAATTTGAATGGCTACACCTTC. This translates into CAGGGQGNLNGYTF. The whole variable domain, remainder taken from reference TRBV30 and TRBJ1-2, is SQTIHQWPATLVQPVGSPLSLECTVEGTSNPNLYWYRQAAGRGLQLLFYSVGIGQISSEVPQNLSASRPQDRQFILSSKKLLLSDSGFYLCAGGGQGNLNGYTFGSGTRLTVV.

The V and J genes are TRBV7-3 and TRBJ2-1; 14 nucleotides line up with TRBD2. Per germline, CDR1 SGHTA and CDR2 FQGTGA. Trimming removed 4 bases from V and 7 bases from J; junction bases left unmatched: 3. The CDR3 has 15 amino acids. The CDR3 sequence is CASSWTSGRQNEQFF. In nucleotides, the CDR3 is TGTGCCAGCAGCTGGACTAGCGGGAGGCAGAATGAGCAGTTCTTC.

This clonotype was counted many times. The chain joins TRBV20-1 to TRBJ2-1, with 11 positions matching TRBD2. The trim removed 0 bases at V and 6 bases at J, leaving 7 bases unmatched. CDR3 length: 16 residues. Germline CDR1 and CDR2: DFQATT and SNEGSKA (reference sequence). The CDR3 DNA sequence: TGCAGTGCTAGAGATAGCGGGAGGGGTTCGGGCAATGAGCAGTTCTTC. Protein: CSARDSGRGSGNEQFF.

In this sample, this clonotype turned up many times. The V call is TRBV30, the J call TRBJ2-3; D gene unclear. Trimming took off 2 bases at V and 10 bases at J, with 10 bases between the two ends. Germline V CDR1 and CDR2: GTSNPN, SVGIG (reference sequence). The CDR3 extends over 11 amino acids. The CDR3 DNA sequence: TGTGCCTGGAGTCCCCCCCCTGCGCAGTATTTT. This translates into CAWSPPPAQYF.

The V gene is TRBV28, the J gene TRBJ2-7, with 7 bases identical to TRBD1. The CDR3 runs 13 residues. Germline assignment: CDR1 MDHEN and CDR2 SYDVKM. V shed 5 bases and J 5 bases; nucleotides not matched to a gene: 6. CDR3 sequence: CASSGTGVNEQYF. The CDR3 DNA reads as TGTGCCAGCAGTGGAACAGGGGTCAACGAGCAGTACTTC.

In its sample, this clonotype was seen many times. The V gene is TRBV20-1, the J gene TRBJ2-5; TRBD2 matches 7 bases. This CDR3 is 14 amino acids long. V was clipped by 2 bases and J by 1 base; unmatched bases: 4. Germline V CDR1 and CDR2: DFQATT, SNEGSKA (reference sequence). CDR3 loop: CSARTGTTQETQYF. CDR3 in DNA: TGCAGTGCTAGAACCGGGACTACCCAAGAGACCCAGTACTTC.

The sample holds many counts of this clonotype. The chain uses TRBV11-1 and TRBJ2-2; D may be TRBD1 (6 bases). Germline V lookup: CDR1 SGHAT, CDR2 FQDESV (reference sequence). V was cut by 0 bases and J by 5 bases, with 16 bases left in between. This CDR3 is 17 amino acids long. The CDR3 loop reads CASSLALAGVVTGELFF. The CDR3 DNA sequence: TGTGCCAGCAGCTTAGCGCTTGCAGGGGTGGTGACCGGGGAGCTGTTTTTT. Supplemented by reference TRBV11-1 and TRBJ2-2, the full variable domain reads EAEVAQSPRYKITEKSQAVAFWCDPISGHATLYWYRQILGQGPELLVQFQDESVVDDSQLPKDRFSAERLKGVDSTLKIQPAELGDSAMYLCASSLALAGVVTGELFFGEGSRLTVL.

In the case of this clonotype: A junction boundary mismatches the germline segment, possibly from a read error. The rearrangement links TRBV28 to TRBJ2-2, with D tentatively TRBD2 (5 bases). Germline assignment: CDR1 MDHEN and CDR2 SYDVKM. The CDR3 is made up of 11 amino acids. This CDR3 is CASTNTGELLF. CDR3 nucleotide sequence: TGTGCCAGCACCAACACCGGGGAGCTGCTTTTT.

This clonotype was counted at least ten times. The chain employs TRBV4-1 and TRBJ2-7, with a weak D call TRBD1 (5 bases). V lost 6 bases and J 0 bases, leaving 9 bases between the germline ends. The CDR3 is made up of 13 amino acids. CDR1 MGHRA and CDR2 YSYEKL come from the germline V gene. CDR3 amino acids: CASRDITSYEQYF. CDR3 nucleotides: TGCGCCAGCAGGGACATAACCTCCTACGAGCAGTACTTC.

There are many counts of this clonotype. The chain couples TRBV30 to TRBJ1-3; the D is unclear. The V gene lost 4 bases and the J gene lost 1 base, with 17 bases spanning the gap. The CDR3 covers 16 residues. Germline V lookup: CDR1 GTSNPN, CDR2 SVGIG (reference sequence). CDR3 sequence: CAWTKEPLESGNTIYF. The CDR3 DNA is TGTGCCTGGACCAAGGAGCCTTTGGAGTCTGGAAACACCATATATTTT.

The sample holds a few counts of this clonotype. This sequence may be a read error, since a much larger clone differs from it by one base. This likely comes from a read error, as the CDR3 has no conserved phenylalanine or tryptophan at its end. The chain uses TRBV11-2 and TRBJ1-1, with 9 bases lining up with TRBD1. Germline V lookup: CDR1 SGHAT, CDR2 FQNNGV. The V gene end was trimmed by 5 bases and the J gene end by 4 bases; junction bases not matched to a gene: 5. CDR3 length: 14 residues. CDR3 sequence: CASSTKTGGTEAFL. The CDR3 DNA reads TGTGCCAGCAGCACCAAGACAGGGGGCACTGAAGCTTTCCTT.

Concerning this clonotype: This may arise from a read error, as a much more abundant clone is one base away. This chain links TRBV13 with TRBJ1-2; no definite D call. Trimming took off 6 bases at V and 6 bases at J, with 14 bases between the two ends. CDR1 PRHDT and CDR2 FYEKMQ come from the germline V gene (reference sequence). CDR3 length equals 13 residues. In nucleotides, the CDR3 is TGTGCCAGCAGTTCGCCCAGAAACCATGGCTACACCTTC. As protein: CASSSPRNHGYTF.